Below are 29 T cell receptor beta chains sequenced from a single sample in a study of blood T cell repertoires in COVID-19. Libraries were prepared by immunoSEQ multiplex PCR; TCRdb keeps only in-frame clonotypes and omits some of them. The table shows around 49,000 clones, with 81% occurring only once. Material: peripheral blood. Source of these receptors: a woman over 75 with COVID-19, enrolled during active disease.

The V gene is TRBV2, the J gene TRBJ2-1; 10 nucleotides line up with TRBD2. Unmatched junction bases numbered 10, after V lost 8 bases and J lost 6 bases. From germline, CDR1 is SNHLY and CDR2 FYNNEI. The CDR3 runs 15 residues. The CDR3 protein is CASAVLAGDRNEQFF. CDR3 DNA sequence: TGTGCCAGCGCTGTTCTAGCGGGGGACCGCAATGAGCAGTTCTTC. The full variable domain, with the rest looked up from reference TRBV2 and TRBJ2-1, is EPEVTQTPSHQVTQMGQEVILRCVPISNHLYFYWYRQILGQKVEFLVSFYNNEISEKSEIFDDQFSVERPDGSNFTLKIRSTKLEDSAMYFCASAVLAGDRNEQFFGPGTRLTVL.

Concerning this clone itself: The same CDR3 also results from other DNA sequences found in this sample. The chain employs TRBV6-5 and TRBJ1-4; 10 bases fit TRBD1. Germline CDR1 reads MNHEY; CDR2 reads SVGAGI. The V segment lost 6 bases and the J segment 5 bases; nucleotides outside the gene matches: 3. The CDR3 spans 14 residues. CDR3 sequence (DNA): TGTGCCAGCAGACCGGGACAGGGGAATGAAAAACTGTTTTTT. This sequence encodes CASRPGQGNEKLFF.

The CDR3: CASSPGTAQETQYF. In DNA form, the CDR3 reads TGTGCCAGCAGCCCAGGGACAGCTCAAGAGACCCAGTACTTC. The chain employs TRBV5-4 and TRBJ2-5; 7 positions agree with TRBD1. Losses at the gene ends were 4 bases for V and 2 bases for J; bases not matched to a gene: 5. The CDR3 is 14 residues long. Germline lookup yields CDR1 SGHNT and CDR2 YYREEE (reference sequence).

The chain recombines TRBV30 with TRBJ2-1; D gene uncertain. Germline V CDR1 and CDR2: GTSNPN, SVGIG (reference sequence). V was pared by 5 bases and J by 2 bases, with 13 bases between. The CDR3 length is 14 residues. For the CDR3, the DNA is TGTGCCTGGGGACGGGTGAGACCCTACAATGAGCAGTTCTTC. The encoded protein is CAWGRVRPYNEQFF.

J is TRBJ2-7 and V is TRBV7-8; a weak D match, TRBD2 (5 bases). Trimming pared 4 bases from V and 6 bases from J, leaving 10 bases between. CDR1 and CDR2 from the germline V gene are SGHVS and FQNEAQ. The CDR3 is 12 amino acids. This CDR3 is CASSSLAGEQYF. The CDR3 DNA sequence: TGTGCCAGCAGCTCCCTAGCAGGCGAGCAGTACTTC.

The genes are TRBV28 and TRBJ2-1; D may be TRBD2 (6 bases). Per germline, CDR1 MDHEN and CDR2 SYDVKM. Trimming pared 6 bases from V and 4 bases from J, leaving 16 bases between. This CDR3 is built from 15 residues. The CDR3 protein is CASSLRDLTYNEQFF. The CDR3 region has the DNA TGTGCCAGCAGCCTCCGGGACTTAACTTACAATGAGCAGTTCTTC.

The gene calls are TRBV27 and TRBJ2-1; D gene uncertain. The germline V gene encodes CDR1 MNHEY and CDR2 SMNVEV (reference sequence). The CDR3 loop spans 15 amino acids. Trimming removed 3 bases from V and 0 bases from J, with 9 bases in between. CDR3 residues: CASSFRANSYNEQFF. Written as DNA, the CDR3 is TGTGCCAGCAGTTTTCGAGCGAACTCCTACAATGAGCAGTTCTTC.

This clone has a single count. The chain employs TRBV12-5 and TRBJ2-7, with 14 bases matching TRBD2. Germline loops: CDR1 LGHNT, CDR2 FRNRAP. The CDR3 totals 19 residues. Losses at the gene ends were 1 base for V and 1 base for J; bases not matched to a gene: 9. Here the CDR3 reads CASGLDGLAGGVGSYEQYF. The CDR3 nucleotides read TGTGCTAGTGGTTTGGATGGACTAGCGGGAGGTGTCGGGTCCTACGAGCAGTACTTC.

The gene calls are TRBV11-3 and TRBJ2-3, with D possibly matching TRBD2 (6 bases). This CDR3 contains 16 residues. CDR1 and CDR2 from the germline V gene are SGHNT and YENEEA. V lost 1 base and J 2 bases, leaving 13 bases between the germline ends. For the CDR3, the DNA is TGTGCCAGCAGCTTAGGTTGGGACTTGTCCACAGATACGCAGTATTTT. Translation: CASSLGWDLSTDTQYF.

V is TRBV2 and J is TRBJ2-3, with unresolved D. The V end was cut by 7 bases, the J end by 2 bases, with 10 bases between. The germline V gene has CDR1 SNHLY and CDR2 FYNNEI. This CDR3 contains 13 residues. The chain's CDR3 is CASKTRSTDTQYF. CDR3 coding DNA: TGTGCCAGCAAGACCAGGTCCACAGATACGCAGTATTTT.

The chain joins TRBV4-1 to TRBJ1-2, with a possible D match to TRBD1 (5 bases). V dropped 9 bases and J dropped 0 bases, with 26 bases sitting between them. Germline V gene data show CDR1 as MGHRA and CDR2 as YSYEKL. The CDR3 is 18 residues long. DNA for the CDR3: TGCGCCAGTTCGAAAGCCTTGGGGGGAGGGAGGGCTAACTATGGCTACACCTTC. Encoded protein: CASSKALGGGRANYGYTF.

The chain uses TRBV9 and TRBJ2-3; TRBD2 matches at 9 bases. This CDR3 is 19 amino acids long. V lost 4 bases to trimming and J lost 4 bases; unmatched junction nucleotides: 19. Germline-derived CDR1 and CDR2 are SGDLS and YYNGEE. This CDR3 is CASSPTGGRIAGDADTQYF. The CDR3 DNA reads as TGTGCCAGCAGCCCCACTGGGGGGAGAATAGCGGGAGATGCAGATACGCAGTATTTT.

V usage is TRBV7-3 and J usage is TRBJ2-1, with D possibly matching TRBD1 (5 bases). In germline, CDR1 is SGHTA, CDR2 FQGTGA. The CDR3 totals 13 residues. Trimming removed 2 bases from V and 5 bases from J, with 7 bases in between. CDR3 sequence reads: CASSLAGNNEQFF. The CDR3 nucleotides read TGTGCCAGCAGCTTAGCAGGGAACAATGAGCAGTTCTTC.

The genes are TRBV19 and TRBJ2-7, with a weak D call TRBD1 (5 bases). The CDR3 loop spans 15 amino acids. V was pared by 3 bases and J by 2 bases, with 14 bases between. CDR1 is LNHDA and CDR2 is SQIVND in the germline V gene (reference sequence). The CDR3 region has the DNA TGTGCCAGTAGTATCCCGGGTCAGGGTACCTACGAGCAGTACTTC. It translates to CASSIPGQGTYEQYF.

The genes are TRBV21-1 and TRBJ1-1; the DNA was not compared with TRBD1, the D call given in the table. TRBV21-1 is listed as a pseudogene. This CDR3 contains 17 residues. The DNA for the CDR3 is TGTGCCAGCAGCAACCCCGGGACAACAAAACAGAACACTGAAGCTTTCTTT. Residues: CASSNPGTTKQNTEAFF.

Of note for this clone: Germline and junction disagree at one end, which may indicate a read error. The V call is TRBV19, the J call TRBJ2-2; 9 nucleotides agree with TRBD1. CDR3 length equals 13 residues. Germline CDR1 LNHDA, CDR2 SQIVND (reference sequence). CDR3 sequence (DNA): TGTGCCAGCCGGCCGGGACAGGGAAGGGAGGTGTTTTTT. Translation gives CASRPGQGREVFF.

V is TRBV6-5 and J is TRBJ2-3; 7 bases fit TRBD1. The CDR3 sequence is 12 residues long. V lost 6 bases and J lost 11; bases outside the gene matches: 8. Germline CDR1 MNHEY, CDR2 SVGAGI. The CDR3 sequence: CASSPQGSLQYF. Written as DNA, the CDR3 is TGTGCCAGCAGCCCACAGGGGAGCTTGCAGTATTTT.

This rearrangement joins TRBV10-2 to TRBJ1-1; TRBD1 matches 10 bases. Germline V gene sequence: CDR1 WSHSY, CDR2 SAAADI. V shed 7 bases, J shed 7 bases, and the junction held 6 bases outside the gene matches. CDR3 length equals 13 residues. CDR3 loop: CASTTGTGDEAFF. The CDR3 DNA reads TGCGCCAGCACAACCGGGACAGGGGATGAAGCTTTCTTT.

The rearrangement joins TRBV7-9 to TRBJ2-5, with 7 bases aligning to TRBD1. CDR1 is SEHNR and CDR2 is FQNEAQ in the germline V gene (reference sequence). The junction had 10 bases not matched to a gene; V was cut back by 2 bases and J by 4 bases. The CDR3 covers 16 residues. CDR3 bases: TGTGCCAGCAGCTTAATCTCGACAGGGCGGAGAGAGACCCAGTACTTC. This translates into CASSLISTGRRETQYF.

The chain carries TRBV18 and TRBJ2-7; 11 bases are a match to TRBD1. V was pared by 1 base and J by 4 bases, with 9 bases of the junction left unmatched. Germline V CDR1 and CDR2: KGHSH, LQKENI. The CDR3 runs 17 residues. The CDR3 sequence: CASSPLRTGGSTYEQYF. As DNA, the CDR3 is TGTGCCAGCTCACCACTTAGGACAGGGGGCTCTACTTACGAGCAGTACTTC.

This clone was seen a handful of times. The CDR3 DNA reads TGTGCCAGCAGTTACTCACTCTTCTACGAGCAGTACTTC. It codes for CASSYSLFYEQYF. The rearrangement links TRBV6-5 to TRBJ2-7; no reliable D call. Trimming took off 0 bases at V and 3 bases at J, with 6 bases between the two ends. The CDR3 sequence is 13 residues long. Germline V gives CDR1 MNHEY, CDR2 SVGAGI.

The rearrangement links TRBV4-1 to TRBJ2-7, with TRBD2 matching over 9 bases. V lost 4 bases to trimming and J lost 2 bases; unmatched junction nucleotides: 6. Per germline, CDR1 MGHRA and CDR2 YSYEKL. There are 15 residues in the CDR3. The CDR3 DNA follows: TGCGCCAGCAGCCCAGGACTAGCGCTTACCTACGAGCAGTACTTC. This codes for CASSPGLALTYEQYF.

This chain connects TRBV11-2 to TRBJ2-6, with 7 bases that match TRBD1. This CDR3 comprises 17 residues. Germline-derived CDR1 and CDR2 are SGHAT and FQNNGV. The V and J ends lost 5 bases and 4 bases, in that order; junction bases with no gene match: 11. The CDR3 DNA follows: TGTGCCAGCAGCCTCCCTTACAGGGGATCCGGGGCCAACGTCCTGACTTTC. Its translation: CASSLPYRGSGANVLTF.

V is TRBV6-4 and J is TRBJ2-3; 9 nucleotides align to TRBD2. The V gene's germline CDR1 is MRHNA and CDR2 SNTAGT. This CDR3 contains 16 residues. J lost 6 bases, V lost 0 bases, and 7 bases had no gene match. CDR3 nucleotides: TGTGCCAGCAGTGACTCGATGGCTAGCGGGGCGGATACGCAGTATTTT. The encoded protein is CASSDSMASGADTQYF.

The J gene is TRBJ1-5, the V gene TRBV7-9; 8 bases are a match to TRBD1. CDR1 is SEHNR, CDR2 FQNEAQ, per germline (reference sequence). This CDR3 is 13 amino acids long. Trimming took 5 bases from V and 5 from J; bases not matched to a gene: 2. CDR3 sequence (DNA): TGTGCCAGCAGCCTGGACAGGGATCAGCCCCAGCATTTT. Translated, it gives CASSLDRDQPQHF.

The CDR3 region is CASRAGGGTEAFF. The CDR3 bases are TGTGCCAGCAGGGCGGGCGGGGGAACTGAAGCTTTCTTT. The chain recombines TRBV27 with TRBJ1-1, with D perhaps matching TRBD1 (5 bases). In germline, CDR1 is MNHEY, CDR2 SMNVEV (reference sequence). The ends were cut back, 6 bases at V and 5 bases at J, with 13 bases in the middle. This CDR3 is built from 13 residues.

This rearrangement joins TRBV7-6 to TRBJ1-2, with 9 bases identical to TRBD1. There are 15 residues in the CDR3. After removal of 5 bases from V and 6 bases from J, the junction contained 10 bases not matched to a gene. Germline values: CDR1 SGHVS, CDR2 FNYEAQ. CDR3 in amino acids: CASSVGQGIEDGYTF. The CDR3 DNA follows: TGTGCCAGCAGCGTAGGACAGGGGATAGAGGATGGCTACACCTTC.

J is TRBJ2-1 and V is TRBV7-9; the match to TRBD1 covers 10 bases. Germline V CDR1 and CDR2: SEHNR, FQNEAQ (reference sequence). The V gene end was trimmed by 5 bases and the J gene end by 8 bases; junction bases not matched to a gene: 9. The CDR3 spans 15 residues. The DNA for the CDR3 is TGTGCCAGCAGCCCGAGGACAGGGGGTTTCGATGAGCAGTTCTTC. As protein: CASSPRTGGFDEQFF.

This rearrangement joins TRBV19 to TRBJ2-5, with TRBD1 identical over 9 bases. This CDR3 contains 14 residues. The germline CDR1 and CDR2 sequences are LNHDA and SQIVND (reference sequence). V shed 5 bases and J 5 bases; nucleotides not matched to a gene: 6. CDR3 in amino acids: CASSSGTGSETQYF. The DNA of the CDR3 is TGTGCCAGTAGTTCGGGGACAGGGTCCGAGACCCAGTACTTC.